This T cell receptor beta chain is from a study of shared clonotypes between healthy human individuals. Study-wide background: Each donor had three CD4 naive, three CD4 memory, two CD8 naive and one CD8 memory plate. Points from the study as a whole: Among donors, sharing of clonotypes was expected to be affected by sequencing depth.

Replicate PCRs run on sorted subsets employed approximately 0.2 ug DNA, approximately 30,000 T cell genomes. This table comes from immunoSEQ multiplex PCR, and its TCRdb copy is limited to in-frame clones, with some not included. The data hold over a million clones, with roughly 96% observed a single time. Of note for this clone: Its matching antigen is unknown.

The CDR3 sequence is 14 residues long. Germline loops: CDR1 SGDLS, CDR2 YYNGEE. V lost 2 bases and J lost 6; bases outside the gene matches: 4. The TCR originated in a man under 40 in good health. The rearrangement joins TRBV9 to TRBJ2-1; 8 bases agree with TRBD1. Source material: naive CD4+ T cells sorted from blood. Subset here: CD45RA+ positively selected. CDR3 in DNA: TGTGCCAGCAGCGTTGGACAGGGACCCAATGAGCAGTTCTTC. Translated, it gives CASSVGQGPNEQFF.